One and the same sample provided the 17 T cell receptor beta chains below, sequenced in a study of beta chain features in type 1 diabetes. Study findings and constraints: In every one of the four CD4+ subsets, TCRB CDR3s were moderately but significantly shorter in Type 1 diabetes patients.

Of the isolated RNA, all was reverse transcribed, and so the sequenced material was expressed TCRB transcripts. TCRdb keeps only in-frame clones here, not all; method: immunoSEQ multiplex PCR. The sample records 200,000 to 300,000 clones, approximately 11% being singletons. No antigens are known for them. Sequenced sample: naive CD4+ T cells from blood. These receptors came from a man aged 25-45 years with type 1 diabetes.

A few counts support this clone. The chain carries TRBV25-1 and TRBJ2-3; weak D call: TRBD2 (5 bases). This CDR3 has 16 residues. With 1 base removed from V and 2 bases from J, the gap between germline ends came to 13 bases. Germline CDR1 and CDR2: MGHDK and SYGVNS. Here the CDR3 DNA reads TGTGCCAGCAGTGAATTGTGGGAAGACTACACAGATACGCAGTATTTT. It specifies CASSELWEDYTDTQYF.

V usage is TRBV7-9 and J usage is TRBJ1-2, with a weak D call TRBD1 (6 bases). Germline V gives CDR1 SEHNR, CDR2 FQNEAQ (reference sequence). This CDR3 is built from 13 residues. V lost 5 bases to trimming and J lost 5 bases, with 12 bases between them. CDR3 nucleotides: TGTGCCAGCAGCGGTTCAGGGGCTTATGGCTACACCTTC. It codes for CASSGSGAYGYTF.

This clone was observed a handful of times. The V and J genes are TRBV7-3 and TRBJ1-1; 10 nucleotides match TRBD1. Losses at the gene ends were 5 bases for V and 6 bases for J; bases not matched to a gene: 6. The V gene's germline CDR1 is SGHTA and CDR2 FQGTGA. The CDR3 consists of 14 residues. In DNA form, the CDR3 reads TGTGCCAGCAGCGACGGACAGGGGGTCCCTGAAGCTTTCTTT. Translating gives CASSDGQGVPEAFF.

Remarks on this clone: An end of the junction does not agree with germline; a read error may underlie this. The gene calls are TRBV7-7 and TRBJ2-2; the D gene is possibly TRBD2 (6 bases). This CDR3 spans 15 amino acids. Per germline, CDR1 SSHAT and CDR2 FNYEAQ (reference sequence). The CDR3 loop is CASSWGELNTGELFF. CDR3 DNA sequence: TGTGCTAGCAGCTGGGGGGAACTGAACACCGGGGAGCTGTTTTTT.

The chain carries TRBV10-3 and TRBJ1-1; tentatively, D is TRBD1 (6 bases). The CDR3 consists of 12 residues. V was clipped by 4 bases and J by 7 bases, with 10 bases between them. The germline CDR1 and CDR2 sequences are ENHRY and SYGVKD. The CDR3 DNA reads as TGTGCCATCAGTGCCACAGGGAGTGAAGCTTTCTTT. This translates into CAISATGSEAFF.

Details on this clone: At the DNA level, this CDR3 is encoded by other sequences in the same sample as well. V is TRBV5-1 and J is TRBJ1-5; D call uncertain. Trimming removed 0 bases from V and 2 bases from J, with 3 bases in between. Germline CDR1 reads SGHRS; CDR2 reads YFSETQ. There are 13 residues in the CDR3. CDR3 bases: TGCGCCAGCAGCTTGGCGGGCAATCAGCCCCAGCATTTT. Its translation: CASSLAGNQPQHF.

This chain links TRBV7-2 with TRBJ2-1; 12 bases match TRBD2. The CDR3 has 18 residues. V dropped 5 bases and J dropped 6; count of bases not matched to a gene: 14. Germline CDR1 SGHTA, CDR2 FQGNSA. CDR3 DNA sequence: TGTGCCAGCAGCCATAGGACTAGCGGGGCCCCGTGGATCAATGAGCAGTTCTTC. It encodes CASSHRTSGAPWINEQFF.

The CDR3 here is CASSSPGLAGGSLQFF. In DNA form, the CDR3 reads TGTGCCAGTAGTAGCCCGGGACTAGCGGGGGGGAGTTTGCAGTTCTTC. The chain recombines TRBV19 with TRBJ2-1; 16 bases map to TRBD2. V was pared by 4 bases and J by 12 bases, with 9 bases of the junction left unmatched. The CDR3 totals 16 residues. Germline assignment: CDR1 LNHDA and CDR2 SQIVND (reference sequence). The full variable domain, rest sourced from reference TRBV19 and TRBJ2-1, is DGGITQSPKYLFRKEGQNVTLSCEQNLNHDAMYWYRQDPGQGLRLIYYSQIVNDFQKGDIAEGYSVSREKKESFPLTVTSAQKNPTAFYLCASSSPGLAGGSLQFFGPGTRLTVL.

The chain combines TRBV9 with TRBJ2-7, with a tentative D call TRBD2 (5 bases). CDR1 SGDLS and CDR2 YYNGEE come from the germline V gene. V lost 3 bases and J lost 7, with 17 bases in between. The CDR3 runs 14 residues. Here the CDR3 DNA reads TGTGCCAGCAGCGGCCATGGCGGGTCCGGAGAGCAGTACTTC. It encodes CASSGHGGSGEQYF. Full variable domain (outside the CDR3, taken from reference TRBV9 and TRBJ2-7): DSGVTQTPKHLITATGQRVTLRCSPRSGDLSVYWYQQSLDQGLQFLIQYYNGEERAKGNILERFSAQQFPDLHSELNLSSLELGDSALYFCASSGHGGSGEQYFGPGTRLTVT.

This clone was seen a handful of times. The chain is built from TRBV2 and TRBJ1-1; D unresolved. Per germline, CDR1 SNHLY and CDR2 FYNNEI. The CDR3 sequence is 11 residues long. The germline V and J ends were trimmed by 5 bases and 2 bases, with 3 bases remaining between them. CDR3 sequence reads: CASSTNTEAFF. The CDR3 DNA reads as TGTGCCAGCAGTACTAACACTGAAGCTTTCTTT. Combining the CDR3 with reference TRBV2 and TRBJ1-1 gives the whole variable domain EPEVTQTPSHQVTQMGQEVILRCVPISNHLYFYWYRQILGQKVEFLVSFYNNEISEKSEIFDDQFSVERPDGSNFTLKIRSTKLEDSAMYFCASSTNTEAFFGQGTRLTVV.

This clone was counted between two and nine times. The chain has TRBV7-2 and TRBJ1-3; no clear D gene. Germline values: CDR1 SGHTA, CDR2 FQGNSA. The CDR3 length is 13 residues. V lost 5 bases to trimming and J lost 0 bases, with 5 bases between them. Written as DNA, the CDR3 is TGTGCCAGCAGCCCCTACTCTGGAAACACCATATATTTT. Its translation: CASSPYSGNTIYF.

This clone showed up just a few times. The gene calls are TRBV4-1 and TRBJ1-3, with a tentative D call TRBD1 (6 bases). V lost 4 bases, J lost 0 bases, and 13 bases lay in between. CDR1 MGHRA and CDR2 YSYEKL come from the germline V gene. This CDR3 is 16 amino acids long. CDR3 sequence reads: CASSRGGQSSGNTIYF. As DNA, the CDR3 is TGCGCCAGCAGCCGCGGGGGCCAGAGCTCTGGAAACACCATATATTTT.

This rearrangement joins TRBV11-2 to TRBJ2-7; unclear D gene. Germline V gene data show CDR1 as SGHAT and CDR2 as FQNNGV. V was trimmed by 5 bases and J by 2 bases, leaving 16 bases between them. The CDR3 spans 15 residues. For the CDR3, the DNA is TGTGCCAGCAGCGACGGAAGCTATAGCCCCTACGAGCAGTACTTC. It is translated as CASSDGSYSPYEQYF.

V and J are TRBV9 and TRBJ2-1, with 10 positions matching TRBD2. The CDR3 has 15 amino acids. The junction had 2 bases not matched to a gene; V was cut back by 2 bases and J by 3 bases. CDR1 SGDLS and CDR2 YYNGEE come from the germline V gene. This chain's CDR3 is CASSVSGGYYNEQFF. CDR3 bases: TGTGCCAGCAGCGTTAGCGGGGGGTACTACAATGAGCAGTTCTTC. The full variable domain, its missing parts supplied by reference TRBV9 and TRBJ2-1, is DSGVTQTPKHLITATGQRVTLRCSPRSGDLSVYWYQQSLDQGLQFLIQYYNGEERAKGNILERFSAQQFPDLHSELNLSSLELGDSALYFCASSVSGGYYNEQFFGPGTRLTVL.

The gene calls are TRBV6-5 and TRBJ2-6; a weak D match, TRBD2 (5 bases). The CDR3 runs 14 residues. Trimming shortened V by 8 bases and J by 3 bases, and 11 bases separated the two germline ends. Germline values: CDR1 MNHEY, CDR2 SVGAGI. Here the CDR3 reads CASGREGGANVLTF. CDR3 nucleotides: TGTGCCAGCGGTCGAGAGGGTGGGGCCAACGTCCTGACTTTC.

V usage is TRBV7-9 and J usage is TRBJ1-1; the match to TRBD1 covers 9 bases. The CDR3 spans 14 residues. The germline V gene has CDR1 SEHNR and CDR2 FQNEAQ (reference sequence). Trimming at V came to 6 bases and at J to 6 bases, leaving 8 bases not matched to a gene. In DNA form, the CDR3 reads TGTGCCAGCAGGACGACAGGGGGTAGCTCTGAAGCTTTCTTT. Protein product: CASRTTGGSSEAFF.

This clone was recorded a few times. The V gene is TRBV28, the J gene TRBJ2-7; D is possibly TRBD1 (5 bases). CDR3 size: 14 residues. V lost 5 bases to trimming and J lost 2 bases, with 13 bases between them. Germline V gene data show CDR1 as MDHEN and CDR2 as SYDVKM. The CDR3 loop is CASSNGQGPYEQYF. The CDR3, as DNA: TGTGCCAGCAGTAATGGGCAGGGCCCCTACGAGCAGTACTTC.